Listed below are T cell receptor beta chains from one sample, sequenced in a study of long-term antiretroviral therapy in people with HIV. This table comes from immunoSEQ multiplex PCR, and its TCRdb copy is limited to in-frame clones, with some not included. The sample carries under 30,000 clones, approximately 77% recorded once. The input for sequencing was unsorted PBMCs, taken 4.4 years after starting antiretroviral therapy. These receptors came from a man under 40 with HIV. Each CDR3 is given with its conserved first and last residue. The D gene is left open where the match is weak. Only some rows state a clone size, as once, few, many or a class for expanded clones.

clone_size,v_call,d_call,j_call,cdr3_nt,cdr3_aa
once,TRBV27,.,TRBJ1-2,TGTGCCAGCAGAGTGGGGCAGGGCAGCACCTATGGCTACACCTTC,CASRVGQGSTYGYTF
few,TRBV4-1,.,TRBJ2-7,TGCGCCAGCAGCCAAGGGGACGGACCGTCCTCCTACGAGCAGTACTTC,CASSQGDGPSSYEQYF
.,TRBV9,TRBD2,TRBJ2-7,TGTGCCAGCAGCCCTAGCGGGAGTCGAAACGAGCAGTACTTC,CASSPSGSRNEQYF
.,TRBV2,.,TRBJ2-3,TGTGCCAGCAGTAGCGATCCGTTAATTGATACGCAGTATTTT,CASSSDPLIDTQYF
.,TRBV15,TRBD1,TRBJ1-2,TGTGCCACCAGCAGACCGGGACAGGGGAGCTATGGCTACACCTTC,CATSRPGQGSYGYTF
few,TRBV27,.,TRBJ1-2,TGTGCCAGCAGTTTAAAGGGAGATGGCTACACCTTC,CASSLKGDGYTF
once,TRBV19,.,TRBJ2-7,TGTGCCGTTGGGGGGCGAGGCTACGAGCAGTACTTC,CAVGGRGYEQYF
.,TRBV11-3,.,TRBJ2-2,TGTGCCAGCAGGGCACCCCGGGGCGGAGACGCGAACACCGGGGAGCTGTTTTTT,CASRAPRGGDANTGELFF
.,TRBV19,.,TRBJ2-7,TGTGCCAGTAGTGTCCCCGGGGACGAGCAGTACTTC,CASSVPGDEQYF
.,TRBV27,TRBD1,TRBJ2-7,TGTGCCAGCAGGGGGACAGGGAAAGTGAACGAGCAGTACTTC,CASRGTGKVNEQYF
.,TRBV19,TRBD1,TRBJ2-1,TGTGCCAGTAGTAGCCGACAGGGGGGCTACAATGAGCAGTTCTTC,CASSSRQGGYNEQFF
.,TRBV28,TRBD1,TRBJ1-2,TGTGCCAGCAGCTCAGGGGGCTTTGGCTACACCTTC,CASSSGGFGYTF
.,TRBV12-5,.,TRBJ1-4,TGTGCTAGTGGTTTTTTCTTGGGTAGTGAGAATGAAAAACTGTTTTTT,CASGFFLGSENEKLFF
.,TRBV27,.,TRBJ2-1,TGTGCCAGCAGTTTAGGTTGGGACGGAGAGCAGTTCTTC,CASSLGWDGEQFF
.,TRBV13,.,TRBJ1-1,TGTGCCAGCAGCCTCCGTGGGGGTGGGAACACTGAAGCTTTCTTT,CASSLRGGGNTEAFF
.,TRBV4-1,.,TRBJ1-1,TGCGCCAGCAACGAGAGGATGCAGGGCGGAATTTGGCTTGACACTGAAGCTTTCTTT,CASNERMQGGIWLDTEAFF
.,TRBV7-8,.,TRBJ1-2,TGTGCCAGCAGCTTAGTATTGGGGATGAACGGCTACACCTTC,CASSLVLGMNGYTF
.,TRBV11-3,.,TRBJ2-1,TGTGCCAGCAGCTTAGAGGTCGGCGAGCAGTTCTTC,CASSLEVGEQFF
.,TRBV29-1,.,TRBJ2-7,TGCAGCGTATTGACAGGCAGCTCCTACGAGCAGTACTTC,CSVLTGSSYEQYF
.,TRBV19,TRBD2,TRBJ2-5,TGTGCCAGTAGTACCTTCCGCGGGAGGGCAGAGACCCAGTACTTC,CASSTFRGRAETQYF
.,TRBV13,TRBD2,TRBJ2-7,TGTGCCAGCAGCTTTGGGGGGGGAGTACCCTACGAGCAGTACTTC,CASSFGGGVPYEQYF
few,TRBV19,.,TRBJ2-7,TGTGCCAGTAGCCACCGCTACGAGCAGTACTTC,CASSHRYEQYF
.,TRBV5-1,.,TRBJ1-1,TGCGCCAGCAGTTATACAGGGATTAAACGAATCACTGAAGCTTTCTTT,CASSYTGIKRITEAFF
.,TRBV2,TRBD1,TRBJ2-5,TGTGCCAGCAGTGGGGGACAGGGAGAGACCCAGTACTTC,CASSGGQGETQYF
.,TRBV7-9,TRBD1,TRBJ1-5,TGTGCCAGCAGCTCCTCCGGGACAGGGGTGCAGCCCCAGCATTTT,CASSSSGTGVQPQHF
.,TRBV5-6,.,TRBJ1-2,TGTGCCAGCAGCTTGGCGTCAGGGAGATATGGTTATGGCTACACCTTC,CASSLASGRYGYGYTF
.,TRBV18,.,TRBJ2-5,TGTGCCAGCTCACCACTACTAGAGACCCAGTACTTC,CASSPLLETQYF